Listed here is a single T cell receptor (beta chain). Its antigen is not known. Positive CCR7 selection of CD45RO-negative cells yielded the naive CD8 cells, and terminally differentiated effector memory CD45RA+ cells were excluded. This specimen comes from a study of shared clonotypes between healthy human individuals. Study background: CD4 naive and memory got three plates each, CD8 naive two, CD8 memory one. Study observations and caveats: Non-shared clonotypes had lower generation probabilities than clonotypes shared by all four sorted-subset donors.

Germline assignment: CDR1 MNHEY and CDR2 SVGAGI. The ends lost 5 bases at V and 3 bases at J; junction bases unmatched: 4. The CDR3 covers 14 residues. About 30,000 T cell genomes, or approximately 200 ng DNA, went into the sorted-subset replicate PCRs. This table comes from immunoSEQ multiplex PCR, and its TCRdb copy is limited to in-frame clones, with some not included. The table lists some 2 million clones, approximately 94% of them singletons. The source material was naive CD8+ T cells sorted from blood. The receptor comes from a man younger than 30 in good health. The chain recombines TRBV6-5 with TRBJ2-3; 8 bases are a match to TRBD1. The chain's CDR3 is CASSPRQGTDTQYF. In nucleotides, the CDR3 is TGTGCCAGCAGTCCTCGACAGGGGACAGATACGCAGTATTTT.